The 24 T cell receptor beta chains below all came from one sample that was sequenced in a study of cytomegalovirus exposure and HLA in healthy donors. With 60 Vbeta and 13 Jbeta primers, the PCR was carried out. Using immunoSEQ multiplex PCR, the repertoire was profiled, and TCRdb retains in-frame clones only, with some absent. The sample comprises around 100,000 clones, roughly 71% of which are singletons, and 11% rests with the top ten. Source material: PBMCs. The receptors come from a man aged 35-49 years in good health and CMV-seropositive.

The rearrangement links TRBV7-9 to TRBJ1-4; 8 bases are a match to TRBD1. V lost 1 base to trimming and J lost 4 bases; unmatched junction nucleotides: 11. Germline V CDR1 and CDR2: SEHNR, FQNEAQ (reference sequence). The length of the CDR3 is 18 residues. In DNA, the CDR3 is TGTGCCAGCAGCTTAGAGAGGAGGGTGACAGGGGTTAATGAAAAACTGTTTTTT. Protein: CASSLERRVTGVNEKLFF.

The chain combines TRBV29-1 with TRBJ2-2; D perhaps matches TRBD1 (5 bases). Trimming took 4 bases from V and 1 from J, leaving 7 bases between them. The length of the CDR3 is 13 residues. Germline lookup yields CDR1 SQVTM and CDR2 ANQGSEA. The CDR3 region is CSVVRGNTGELFF. For the CDR3, the DNA is TGCAGCGTTGTTAGGGGGAACACCGGGGAGCTGTTTTTT.

This clone was found a few times. This sequence joins TRBV6-5 and TRBJ1-1; D is perhaps TRBD1 (5 bases). Germline V gives CDR1 MNHEY, CDR2 SVGAGI. The CDR3 is 13 amino acids. As DNA, the CDR3 is TGTGGTAGCAGCAGGGCACTGAACACTGAAGCTTTCTTT. Its protein product is CGSSRALNTEAFF.

The J gene is TRBJ1-2, the V gene TRBV5-1, with 8 bases that match TRBD1. Per germline, CDR1 SGHRS and CDR2 YFSETQ. With 4 bases clipped from V and 6 bases from J, the junction kept 8 bases outside the gene matches. This CDR3 comprises 14 residues. The CDR3 loop is CASSPGQGGHGYTF. The DNA for the CDR3 is TGCGCCAGCAGCCCCGGACAGGGAGGCCATGGCTACACCTTC.

The chain links TRBV5-1 to TRBJ1-1; 7 bases fit TRBD1. The CDR3 consists of 12 residues. The germline V gene encodes CDR1 SGHRS and CDR2 YFSETQ. Trimming at V came to 4 bases and at J to 10 bases, leaving 7 bases not matched to a gene. The CDR3 sequence: CASSPDHRGAFF. In DNA form, the CDR3 reads TGCGCCAGCAGCCCTGACCACAGGGGAGCTTTCTTT.

The genes are TRBV11-1 and TRBJ2-1; 10 nucleotides align to TRBD1. This CDR3 comprises 13 residues. The V segment lost 5 bases and the J segment 14 bases; nucleotides outside the gene matches: 9. CDR1 and CDR2 (germline): SGHAT, FQDESV (reference sequence). CDR3 nucleotide sequence: TGTGCCAGCAGCCGACAGGGGGCCGGGAGCGAGTTCTTC. Amino acid sequence: CASSRQGAGSEFF.

This rearrangement joins TRBV19 to TRBJ2-1; D is ambiguous. CDR3 length: 14 amino acids. Germline V gene data show CDR1 as LNHDA and CDR2 as SQIVND (reference sequence). V was pared by 1 base and J by 3 bases, with 7 bases between. The CDR3 sequence is CASSIGAVYNEQFF. Written as DNA, the CDR3 is TGTGCCAGTAGTATAGGGGCAGTCTACAATGAGCAGTTCTTC.

This clone was observed a few times. The rearrangement links TRBV27 to TRBJ2-1; D possibly corresponds to TRBD2 (5 bases). Between the trimmed V and J ends, which lost 5 bases and 7 bases, there was a span of 18 bases. CDR1 is MNHEY and CDR2 is SMNVEV in the germline V gene (reference sequence). The CDR3 has 15 residues. CDR3 coding DNA: TGTGCCAGCAGTCCATCCCCCCGCGGGTGGAATGAGCAGTTCTTC. Its translation: CASSPSPRGWNEQFF.

The chain combines TRBV9 with TRBJ2-7; the match to TRBD2 covers 7 bases. Unmatched junction bases numbered 5, after V lost 0 bases and J lost 5 bases. CDR1 and CDR2 from the germline V gene are SGDLS and YYNGEE. The CDR3 runs 14 residues. CDR3 sequence reads: CASSVGGGGDEQYF. DNA of the CDR3: TGTGCCAGCAGCGTAGGGGGGGGAGGGGACGAGCAGTACTTC.

In DNA form, the CDR3 reads TGCAGCGTCCTACTAGCGGGGGCTTACAATGAGCAGTTCTTC. Its translation is CSVLLAGAYNEQFF. The chain links TRBV29-1 to TRBJ2-1, with 11 bases identical to TRBD2. Germline assignment: CDR1 SQVTM and CDR2 ANQGSEA. The CDR3 contains 14 residues. V was pared by 6 bases and J by 4 bases, with 5 bases of the junction left unmatched.

This chain joins TRBV9 and TRBJ2-1; the match to TRBD1 covers 10 bases. Germline loops: CDR1 SGDLS, CDR2 YYNGEE. There are 14 residues in the CDR3. The J segment lost 9 bases and the V segment lost 6 bases, leaving 9 bases of the junction unmatched. CDR3 protein: CASNKGQGYSEQFF. The CDR3, as DNA: TGTGCCAGCAATAAGGGACAGGGGTATAGTGAGCAGTTCTTC.

The chain uses TRBV27 and TRBJ2-1; D possibly corresponds to TRBD2 (6 bases). V lost 6 bases and J 4 bases, leaving 22 bases between the germline ends. The CDR3 length is 17 residues. Germline CDR1 reads MNHEY; CDR2 reads SMNVEV (reference sequence). For the CDR3, the DNA is TGTGCCAGCAGATTGACAGTAGCGGAAGAAGATTACAATGAGCAGTTCTTC. This encodes CASRLTVAEEDYNEQFF.

This rearrangement joins TRBV10-1 to TRBJ2-7; no definite D call. The CDR3 is 13 residues long. Trimming stripped 2 bases from V and 6 bases from J, with 11 bases between. The V gene's germline CDR1 is WNHNN and CDR2 SYGVQD (reference sequence). CDR3 loop: CASSEAAPAEQYF. The CDR3 DNA is TGCGCCAGCAGTGAGGCGGCACCAGCCGAGCAGTACTTC.

This chain uses TRBV21-1 with TRBJ2-7; TRBD2 is taken as the D call from the table, unchecked against the DNA. TRBV21-1 is classified as a pseudogene. The CDR3 is 17 residues long. CDR3 region: CASSSRTSGRSSYEQYF. For the CDR3, the DNA is TGTGCCAGCAGCAGTCGGACTAGCGGGAGGAGCTCCTACGAGCAGTACTTC.

V usage is TRBV19 and J usage is TRBJ2-7, with 10 nucleotides matching TRBD2. This CDR3 comprises 16 residues. V dropped 4 bases and J dropped 3; count of bases not matched to a gene: 9. Germline lookup yields CDR1 LNHDA and CDR2 SQIVND (reference sequence). The CDR3 protein is CASSTPPASGSYEQYF. DNA of the CDR3: TGTGCCAGTAGTACCCCCCCCGCTAGCGGGAGCTACGAGCAGTACTTC.

This clone appeared a few times. This chain links TRBV4-1 with TRBJ2-1; D gene unclear. Per germline, CDR1 MGHRA and CDR2 YSYEKL. This CDR3 comprises 11 residues. The V end was cut by 2 bases, the J end by 7 bases, with 3 bases between. The CDR3 reads CASSQQNEQFF. In nucleotides, the CDR3 is TGCGCCAGCAGCCAACAGAATGAGCAGTTCTTC.

J is TRBJ1-4 and V is TRBV2, with D perhaps TRBD1 (5 bases). The V end lost 7 bases, the J end lost 0 bases, and 18 bases lay between the germline ends. This CDR3 comprises 17 residues. Per the germline V gene, CDR1 is SNHLY and CDR2 is FYNNEI. The CDR3 is CASTRSPGKATNEKLFF. The CDR3 coding sequence is TGTGCCAGCACCCGAAGTCCAGGGAAGGCAACTAATGAAAAACTGTTTTTT.

The sample holds one count of this clone. The J gene is TRBJ1-1, the V gene TRBV6-1; TRBD1 is a possible D gene (5 bases). The CDR3 consists of 14 residues. V lost 4 bases, J lost 4 bases, and 13 bases lay in between. CDR1 is MNHNS and CDR2 is SASEGT in the germline V gene. The CDR3 bases are TGTGCCAGCAGTGGCCAGGGAGGGTTCACTGAAGCTTTCTTT. Amino acid sequence: CASSGQGGFTEAFF.

The chain uses TRBV7-9 and TRBJ2-7; possible D gene TRBD1, 5 bases. CDR1 is SEHNR and CDR2 is FQNEAQ in the germline V gene (reference sequence). This CDR3 region has 12 residues. Between the trimmed V and J ends, which lost 5 bases and 3 bases, there was a span of 8 bases. The CDR3: CASSRQNYEQYF. The CDR3, as DNA: TGTGCCAGCAGCCGACAGAACTACGAGCAGTACTTC.

The V and J genes are TRBV6-1 and TRBJ2-7, with TRBD1 as a possible D gene (8 bases). The CDR3 length is 17 residues. Germline CDR1 MNHNS, CDR2 SASEGT. The V end was cut by 2 bases, the J end by 5 bases, with 22 bases between. The CDR3 nucleotides are TGTGCCAGCAGTGAAAGAGGGGGAGGGCAGGGGGCTCACGAGCAGTACGTC. Amino acids: CASSERGGGQGAHEQYV.

This clone was detected a few times. The chain is built from TRBV27 and TRBJ2-3, with a tentative D call TRBD1 (6 bases). The CDR3 sequence is 12 residues long. Between the trimmed V and J ends, which lost 6 bases and 4 bases, there was a span of 8 bases. The V gene's germline CDR1 is MNHEY and CDR2 SMNVEV (reference sequence). The CDR3 DNA sequence: TGTGCCAGCAGGCAGGGGCCAGATACGCAGTATTTT. Its protein is CASRQGPDTQYF.

The CDR3, as DNA: TGTGCCATCAGTGGGGGTGATCGGGGTACCTTTTCCTACGAGCAGTACTTC. Amino acids: CAISGGDRGTFSYEQYF. The gene calls are TRBV10-3 and TRBJ2-7, with D perhaps TRBD2 (5 bases). Trimming shortened V by 4 bases and J by 1 base, and 20 bases separated the two germline ends. The germline V gene encodes CDR1 ENHRY and CDR2 SYGVKD. The CDR3 contains 17 residues.

The chain links TRBV7-9 to TRBJ2-1, with a weak D call TRBD1 (6 bases). V shed 2 bases and J shed 5 bases, with 13 bases lying between them. The germline V gene encodes CDR1 SEHNR and CDR2 FQNEAQ (reference sequence). The length of the CDR3 is 15 residues. The CDR3 DNA reads as TGTGCCAGCAGCTTACAAGATCAGGGGAACAATGAGCAGTTCTTC. Its translation is CASSLQDQGNNEQFF.

This clone was seen only once. CDR3 DNA sequence: TGTGCCAGCAGCGCCAGGGGAAGCACCGGGGAGCTGTTTTTT. This codes for CASSARGSTGELFF. The rearrangement links TRBV7-3 to TRBJ2-2, with D maybe TRBD1 (6 bases). CDR3 length: 14 amino acids. V lost 5 bases and J 4 bases, leaving 11 bases between the germline ends. CDR1 is SGHTA, CDR2 FQGTGA, per germline.